This T cell receptor beta chain was observed in a study of cytomegalovirus exposure and HLA in healthy donors. Notes on the study in general: The CMV antigen specificity of a few CMV-associated chains was confirmed through in vitro analysis. Researchers counted around 160 TCR beta chains as cytomegalovirus-associated.

The CDR3 is made up of 15 amino acids. After removal of 10 bases from V and 1 base from J, the junction contained 13 bases not matched to a gene. Germline V gene sequence: CDR1 WSHSY, CDR2 SAAADI. Repertoires were generated with immunoSEQ multiplex PCR, while TCRdb's copy carries only in-frame clones and drops some. The sample shows 140,000 to 150,000 clones, 85% to 95% of them seen only once. These donors were members of the approximately 120-subject validation cohort, a group separate from the approximately 670-subject first cohort. Note on this clone: Its antigen is unknown.

V and J are TRBV10-2 and TRBJ2-7; 7 positions agree with TRBD1. Material for sequencing was PBMCs. This sequence was found in a young man in good health and CMV-seropositive. This CDR3 is CAMLIGQVSSYEQYF. CDR3 coding DNA: TGCGCCATGCTGATCGGACAGGTCTCTTCCTACGAGCAGTACTTC.